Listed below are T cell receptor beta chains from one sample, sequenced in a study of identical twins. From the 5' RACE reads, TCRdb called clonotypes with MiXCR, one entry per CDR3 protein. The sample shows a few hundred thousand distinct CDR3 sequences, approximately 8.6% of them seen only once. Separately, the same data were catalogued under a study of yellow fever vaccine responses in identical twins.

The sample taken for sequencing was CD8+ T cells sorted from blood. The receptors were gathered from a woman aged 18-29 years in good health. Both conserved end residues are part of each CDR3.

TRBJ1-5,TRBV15,CATSREQLSNQPQHF
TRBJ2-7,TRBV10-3,CAISVTGLAEGGVRGQYF
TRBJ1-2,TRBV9,CASLSPNYGYTF
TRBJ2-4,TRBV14,CASSQGRTGLIQYF
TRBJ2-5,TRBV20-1,CSARDEAMTQYF
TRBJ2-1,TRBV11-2,CASSGGSEQFF
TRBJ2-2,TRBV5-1,CASSLGGKRNTGELFF
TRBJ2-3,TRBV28,CASSSPATGTSGKRVSDTQYF
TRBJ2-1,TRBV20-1,CSARERNPSVYNEQFF
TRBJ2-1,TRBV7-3,CASSLGTSGGEIHNEQFF
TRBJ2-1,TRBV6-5,CASSYAGGAYNEQFF
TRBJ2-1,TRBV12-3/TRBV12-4,CASSFPFEQFF
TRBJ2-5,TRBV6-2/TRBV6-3,CASSPLRTGWLQETQYF
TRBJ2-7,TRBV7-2,CASSAAGESIPYEQYF
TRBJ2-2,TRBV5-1,CASSLKDSNTGELFF
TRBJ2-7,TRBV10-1,CASSDGAHAYEQYF
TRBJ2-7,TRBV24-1,CATMSGTTYEQYF
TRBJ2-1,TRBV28,CASWSGGFGNEQFF
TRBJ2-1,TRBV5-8,CASSLAGRVGEQFF
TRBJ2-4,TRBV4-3,CASSQDWTGENIQYF
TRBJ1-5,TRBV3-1,CASSQGRVGLNQPQHF
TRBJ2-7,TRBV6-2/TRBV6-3,CASSYSSASGIRWYEQYF
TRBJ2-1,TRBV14,CASSQELGHNEQFF
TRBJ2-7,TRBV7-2,CASSLDSGTAYEQYF
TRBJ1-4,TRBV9,CASSPSDMNEKLFF
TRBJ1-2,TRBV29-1,CSVEAGRDYGYTF
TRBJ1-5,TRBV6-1,CASSPGTALNQPQHF
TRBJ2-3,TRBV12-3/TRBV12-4,CASSLGGLLTDTQYF
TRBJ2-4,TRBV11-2,CASSLGTALTVAKNIQYF
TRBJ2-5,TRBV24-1,CATSDPTYQETQYF